The entry below describes one T cell receptor (beta chain). This entry comes from a study of blood T cell repertoires in COVID-19. Study as a whole: PBMCs, B-cell-depleted T cells, or T cells were the source of the cDNA or gDNA that made up the material.

Per germline, CDR1 MNHEY and CDR2 SMNVEV (reference sequence). The CDR3 is 14 residues long. The V and J ends lost 5 bases and 2 bases respectively, with 13 bases between them. In the study's own analysis: Reference gene primer amplification gave nucleated cell count estimates. Measured with immunoSEQ multiplex PCR; TCRdb has only the in-frame clones, and not every one. The V and J calls and clone size were taken over from that table, and D and trimming were inferred from the DNA. This repertoire shows more than 85,000 clones, 88% found once; its top ten account for about 6.3%. This clonotype was sampled from a woman in her sixties or seventies with acute or convalescent COVID-19. This rearrangement joins TRBV27 to TRBJ2-7; no clear D gene. Sequenced input: peripheral blood. CDR3 in DNA: TGTGCCAGCAGTAGCCGGAGCTTAACCTACGAGCAGTACTTC. Protein product: CASSSRSLTYEQYF.